One and the same sample provided the 27 T cell receptor beta chains below, sequenced in a study of T-cell memory formation after mild COVID-19. A single record per CDR3 protein comes from TCRdb applying MiXCR to the 5' RACE reads. The sample lists fewer than 700,000 distinct CDR3 sequences, approximately 21% seen once, with roughly 8.3% in the top ten. The sequenced material came from PBMCs or a T cell subset sorted from them (not recorded which). These receptors originate from an adult woman who had mild COVID-19 (a few samples of this study predate the infection). Cell type and time point are not known.

The J gene is TRBJ1-1, the V gene TRBV7-8; a weak D match, TRBD1 (5 bases). The CDR3 has 16 amino acids. V was cut by 5 bases and J by 6 bases, with 22 bases left in between. CDR1 is SGHVS, CDR2 FQNEAQ, per germline. CDR3 nucleotides: TGTGCCAGCAGCCGTATAATGGGACCGGCGTACCCTGAAGCTTTCTTT. This encodes CASSRIMGPAYPEAFF. The whole variable domain, remainder taken from reference TRBV7-8 and TRBJ1-1, is GAGVSQSPRYKVAKRGQDVALRCDPISGHVSLFWYQQALGQGPEFLTYFQNEAQLDKSGLPSDRFFAERPEGSVSTLKIQRTQQEDSAVYLCASSRIMGPAYPEAFFGQGTRLTVV.

V and J are TRBV15 and TRBJ2-7, with D possibly matching TRBD2 (5 bases). This CDR3 comprises 12 residues. V lost 5 bases to trimming and J lost 5 bases, with 10 bases between them. The germline V gene has CDR1 LNHNV and CDR2 YYDKDF (reference sequence). The CDR3 protein is CATSRVEDEQYF. The DNA of the CDR3 is TGTGCCACCAGCCGTGTGGAGGACGAGCAGTACTTC.

V usage is TRBV12-3 or TRBV12-4 and J usage is TRBJ2-5; 7 nucleotides match TRBD1. The CDR3 totals 14 residues. The V gene end was trimmed by 6 bases and the J gene end by 6 bases; junction bases not matched to a gene: 10. DNA for the CDR3: TGTGCCAGCAGCTCAAACAGGGGTCAGCAGACCCAGTACTTC. Translating gives CASSSNRGQQTQYF.

This sequence joins TRBV5-6 and TRBJ2-7, with no clear D. The CDR3 consists of 14 residues. Germline V CDR1 and CDR2: SGHDT, YYEEEE. Trimming left V 0 bases short and J 1 base short, with 8 bases between. The CDR3 region has the DNA TGTGCCAGCAGCTTGGCCTTCGATTCCTACGAGCAGTACTTC. This translates into CASSLAFDSYEQYF.

This clonotype was counted a few times. V is TRBV12-3 or TRBV12-4 and J is TRBJ2-5, with D unclear. Trimming took 3 bases from V and 4 from J, leaving 6 bases between them. This CDR3 is built from 12 residues. CDR3 amino acids: CASSFSPETQYF. In DNA form, the CDR3 reads TGTGCCAGCAGTTTCTCGCCAGAGACCCAGTACTTC.

The chain links TRBV25-1 to TRBJ2-3; 7 bases are a match to TRBD1. The length of the CDR3 is 16 residues. Germline CDR1 is MGHDK and CDR2 is SYGVNS. V was clipped by 5 bases and J by 1 base; unmatched bases: 9. The chain's CDR3 is CASSSPTGKGTDTQYF. DNA for the CDR3: TGTGCCAGCAGTAGCCCGACAGGGAAGGGCACAGATACGCAGTATTTT.

J is TRBJ1-5 and V is TRBV18; 7 bases are shared with TRBD1. The V segment lost 5 bases and the J segment 7 bases; nucleotides outside the gene matches: 8. The CDR3 extends over 14 amino acids. Germline-derived CDR1 and CDR2 are KGHSH and LQKENI. This chain's CDR3 is CASSEAQGPQPQHF. The CDR3 DNA is TGTGCCAGCTCAGAAGCACAGGGGCCCCAGCCCCAGCATTTT.

This clonotype was observed a handful of times. The chain uses TRBV6-2 or TRBV6-3 and TRBJ2-5; no definite D call. The CDR3 consists of 15 residues. The V end was cut by 6 bases, the J end by 7 bases, with 21 bases between. Germline loops: CDR1 MNHEY, CDR2 SVGEGT. This chain's CDR3 is CASSNPDWQPLTQYF. The DNA for the CDR3 is TGTGCCAGCAGCAACCCTGACTGGCAGCCATTGACCCAGTACTTC.

Only a few counts were recorded for this clonotype. The rearrangement uses TRBV5-1 and TRBJ1-1; 7 bases are a match to TRBD1. The CDR3 extends over 14 amino acids. CDR1 is SGHRS, CDR2 YFSETQ, per germline. The trim removed 4 bases at V and 1 base at J, leaving 4 bases unmatched. CDR3 sequence (DNA): TGCGCCAGCAGCCAGGGACAGCCGAACACTGAAGCTTTCTTT. Its translation: CASSQGQPNTEAFF. Looking up the rest from reference TRBV5-1 and TRBJ1-1 gives the full variable domain: KAGVTQTPRYLIKTRGQQVTLSCSPISGHRSVSWYQQTPGQGLQFLFEYFSETQRNKGNFPGRFSGRQFSNSRSEMNVSTLELGDSALYLCASSQGQPNTEAFFGQGTRLTVV.

This clonotype has more than one count but fewer than ten. This chain links TRBV7-8 with TRBJ1-6; 8 nucleotides line up with TRBD1. V trimming: 3 bases; J trimming: 8 bases; junction bases outside the gene matches: 3. Germline values: CDR1 SGHVS, CDR2 FQNEAQ. The CDR3 length is 14 residues. The CDR3 DNA follows: TGTGCCAGCAGCTTGCCAGGGGGCGATTCACCCCTCCACTTT. This sequence encodes CASSLPGGDSPLHF.

This clonotype was counted a few times. The CDR3, as DNA: TGTGCCAGCAGTTACTCAGACAGGAACTATGGCTACACCTTC. Translated: CASSYSDRNYGYTF. This chain links TRBV6-6 with TRBJ1-2; D might be TRBD1 (6 bases). The CDR3 sequence is 14 residues long. Germline CDR1 and CDR2: MNHNY and SVGAGI (reference sequence). Trimming stripped 0 bases from V and 2 bases from J, with 7 bases between.

With respect to this clonotype: With a much larger clone just one base away, this may be a read error. The rearrangement uses TRBV7-2 and TRBJ1-6; D might be TRBD1 (5 bases). This CDR3 comprises 14 residues. Germline V gene data show CDR1 as SGHTA and CDR2 as FQGNSA. CDR3 protein: CASSLQGYNSHLHF. CDR3 nucleotides: TGTGCCAGCAGCTTACAGGGATATAATTCACACCTCCACTTT.

The chain uses TRBV9 and TRBJ1-1; 8 bases are shared with TRBD1. This CDR3 is built from 14 residues. Germline assignment: CDR1 SGDLS and CDR2 YYNGEE. After removal of 3 bases from V and 9 bases from J, the junction contained 10 bases not matched to a gene. The CDR3 loop reads CASSGDRDRTQAFF. The CDR3 nucleotides read TGTGCCAGCAGCGGAGATAGGGACAGGACGCAAGCTTTCTTT. Complete variable domain (other parts from reference TRBV9 and TRBJ1-1): DSGVTQTPKHLITATGQRVTLRCSPRSGDLSVYWYQQSLDQGLQFLIQYYNGEERAKGNILERFSAQQFPDLHSELNLSSLELGDSALYFCASSGDRDRTQAFFGQGTRLTVV.

The V gene is TRBV18, the J gene TRBJ1-1; 7 nucleotides match TRBD1. J was trimmed by 1 base and V by 5 bases; bases with no gene match: 4. Germline assignment: CDR1 KGHSH and CDR2 LQKENI. This CDR3 region has 14 residues. The CDR3 DNA reads TGTGCCAGCTCAAGGGACAGTCGGAACACTGAAGCTTTCTTT. This sequence encodes CASSRDSRNTEAFF.

The V and J genes are TRBV18 and TRBJ1-1; D remains unclear. Trimming removed 4 bases from V and 1 base from J, with 7 bases in between. Germline CDR1 and CDR2: KGHSH and LQKENI. This CDR3 spans 13 amino acids. CDR3 sequence: CASSREANTEAFF. DNA for the CDR3: TGTGCCAGCTCACGTGAGGCGAACACTGAAGCTTTCTTT.

V and J are TRBV18 and TRBJ2-1; possible D gene TRBD2, 6 bases. Per germline, CDR1 KGHSH and CDR2 LQKENI. V was clipped by 6 bases and J by 0 bases, with 18 bases between them. The CDR3 sequence is 17 residues long. The CDR3: CASSPNAGLSSYNEQFF. The CDR3 nucleotides read TGTGCCAGCTCCCCCAATGCGGGACTTAGCTCCTACAATGAGCAGTTCTTC.

The rearrangement links TRBV20-1 to TRBJ1-1; TRBD1 aligns across 12 bases. The CDR3 extends over 13 amino acids. V trimming: 3 bases; J trimming: 10 bases; junction bases outside the gene matches: 6. The germline CDR1 and CDR2 sequences are DFQATT and SNEGSKA (reference sequence). CDR3 in DNA: TGCAGTGCTAGGGGGACAGGGGGCAAGGGAGCTTTCTTT. Amino acid sequence: CSARGTGGKGAFF.

This clonotype is medium-sized in the sample. The genes are TRBV21-1 and TRBJ2-5; the table's D gene call, TRBD1, was not cross checked with the DNA. TRBV21-1 is designated a pseudogene. This CDR3 has 18 residues. CDR3 nucleotides: TGTGCCAGCAGGTCCCCGGGGTTGGGGACAGGGGACGAAGAGACCCAGTACTTC. It translates to CASRSPGLGTGDEETQYF.

This clonotype was counted a few times. The chain combines TRBV5-1 with TRBJ1-4, with D perhaps TRBD1 (6 bases). The CDR3 runs to 15 residues. Germline V lookup: CDR1 SGHRS, CDR2 YFSETQ. V was pared by 5 bases and J by 3 bases, with 14 bases between. The CDR3 here is CASRGGVVSNEKLFF. The CDR3 bases are TGCGCCAGCAGAGGGGGGGTCGTTTCTAATGAAAAACTGTTTTTT.

The rearrangement joins TRBV5-1 to TRBJ2-5, with D uncertain. Trimming stripped 0 bases from V and 2 bases from J, with 11 bases between. Germline lookup yields CDR1 SGHRS and CDR2 YFSETQ. The CDR3 is 15 residues long. The CDR3 DNA reads as TGCGCCAGCAGCTTGGACCTCAGGCGGCAAGAGACCCAGTACTTC. Amino acid sequence: CASSLDLRRQETQYF.

The CDR3 protein is CASSFPSGGPDNEQFF. As DNA, the CDR3 is TGTGCCAGCAGTTTCCCTAGCGGGGGCCCCGACAATGAGCAGTTCTTC. The gene calls are TRBV12-3 or TRBV12-4 and TRBJ2-1; 10 nucleotides agree with TRBD2. J gave up 5 bases and V 3 bases, and 7 bases lay outside the gene matches. The CDR3 consists of 16 residues.

This clonotype was seen only a few times. The rearrangement links TRBV20-1 to TRBJ2-7; D could derive from TRBD1 or TRBD2 (5 bases each). CDR1 DFQATT and CDR2 SNEGSKA come from the germline V gene (reference sequence). V lost 3 bases and J lost 2, with 11 bases in between. The CDR3 loop spans 13 amino acids. As DNA, the CDR3 is TGCAGTGCTAGTGGGACGGAGGCCTACGAGCAGTACTTC. It yields the protein CSASGTEAYEQYF.

The V call is TRBV12-3 or TRBV12-4, the J call TRBJ2-1; D is unresolved. This CDR3 spans 12 amino acids. Trimming cost V 3 bases and J 9 bases, with 9 bases left between them. CDR3 nucleotides: TGTGCCAGCAGTTTTCTTCTGAGTGAGCAGTTCTTC. Its translation: CASSFLLSEQFF.

This clonotype showed up many times. The V call is TRBV7-9, the J call TRBJ1-5; D is perhaps TRBD1 (5 bases). V was trimmed by 4 bases and J by 4 bases, leaving 5 bases between them. Germline V gene lookup returns CDR1 SEHNR and CDR2 FQNEAQ (reference sequence). The CDR3 loop spans 12 amino acids. CDR3 bases: TGTGCCAGCAGCTGGGGGAATCAGCCCCAGCATTTT. Residues: CASSWGNQPQHF.

This chain connects TRBV19 to TRBJ2-7; no definite D call. The CDR3 length is 13 residues. Germline V gene sequence: CDR1 LNHDA, CDR2 SQIVND (reference sequence). Deletions cut 2 bases from V and 7 bases from J, with 12 bases between. As DNA, the CDR3 is TGTGCCAGTAGTATAATGGGGAAGGCTGAGCAGTACTTC. As protein: CASSIMGKAEQYF.

V gene TRBV7-9 combines with J gene TRBJ2-7, with 11 bases aligning to TRBD2. CDR1 SEHNR and CDR2 FQNEAQ come from the germline V gene (reference sequence). CDR3 length equals 16 residues. V trimming: 1 base; J trimming: 5 bases; junction bases outside the gene matches: 7. The CDR3: CASSLVLAGGSHEQYF. CDR3 DNA sequence: TGTGCCAGCAGCTTAGTCCTAGCGGGAGGTTCCCACGAGCAGTACTTC.

This chain uses TRBV24-1 with TRBJ2-5; TRBD1 or TRBD2 may be the D gene (5 bases each). Trimming left V 2 bases short and J 2 bases short, with 8 bases between. This CDR3 contains 14 residues. Germline V gene lookup returns CDR1 KGHDR and CDR2 SFDVKD. As DNA, the CDR3 is TGTGCCACCAGTGATTCGGGACCACAAGAGACCCAGTACTTC. Translating gives CATSDSGPQETQYF.